The clone carrying this TCR beta chain was seen a handful of times. Antigen specificity is unknown. These data come from a study of T cell repertoires in cytomegalovirus infection. At the level of the study: Public TCR beta signature analysis indicated the presence of both CMV infection and matching HLA type.

TCRdb independently ran MiXCR on the reads; one entry per CDR3 protein. This table holds roughly 990,000 distinct CDR3 sequences, roughly 30% found once. Study findings and constraints: Cumulated frequencies of public TCR beta families served to identify carriers of CMV plus the relevant HLA. HLA-C-restricted CMV clonotypes gave the most frequent clonotype in two of eight donors.

The CDR3 consists of 12 residues. With 4 bases removed from V and 0 bases from J, the gap between germline ends came to 3 bases. Germline V gives CDR1 ENHRY, CDR2 SYGVKD. The sequence derives from a human donor in good health (CMV status not recorded). Some clones in this sample may be carry-over from other donors' samples. The rearrangement links TRBV10-3 to TRBJ2-5; D remains unclear. Sequences were derived from cultured CD8+ T cells from PBMCs, sampled from culture after CMV antigen stimulation. The CDR3: CAISGYQETQYF. In DNA, the CDR3 is TGTGCCATCAGTGGTTACCAAGAGACCCAGTACTTC.